This T cell receptor beta chain was recovered during a study of T-cell memory formation after mild COVID-19. Study at large: Clustering of TCRs was largely donor specific.

Turning to this clonotype: Its cognate antigen is unknown.

Study outcomes and limitations: Memory cells collected pre-infection included some clones that later responded, suggesting cross-reactive memory joined. While clones contracting from day 15 to 85 were balanced between CD4 and CD8, later expanders leaned CD4+.

TCR alpha and TCR beta cDNA libraries with sample barcodes and UMIs came from 5'RACE using constant-segment primers. One entry per CDR3 protein, called by TCRdb with MiXCR from the 5' RACE reads. The sample has 80,000 to 130,000 distinct CDR3 sequences, over 8.5% seen once. This CDR3 has 12 amino acids. V was pared by 3 bases and J by 7 bases, with 10 bases between. In germline, CDR1 is MDHEN, CDR2 SYDVKM. Sequencing was carried out using PBMCs or a T cell subset sorted from them (not recorded which). The chain uses TRBV28 and TRBJ2-7; maybe TRBD2 (6 bases). The source is a man aged 18 to 35 who had mild COVID-19 (a few samples of this study predate the infection). Cell type and time point are not known. The CDR3 reads CASSLRAGEQYV. In DNA, the CDR3 is TGTGCCAGCAGTTTGAGGGCGGGAGAGCAGTACGTC.